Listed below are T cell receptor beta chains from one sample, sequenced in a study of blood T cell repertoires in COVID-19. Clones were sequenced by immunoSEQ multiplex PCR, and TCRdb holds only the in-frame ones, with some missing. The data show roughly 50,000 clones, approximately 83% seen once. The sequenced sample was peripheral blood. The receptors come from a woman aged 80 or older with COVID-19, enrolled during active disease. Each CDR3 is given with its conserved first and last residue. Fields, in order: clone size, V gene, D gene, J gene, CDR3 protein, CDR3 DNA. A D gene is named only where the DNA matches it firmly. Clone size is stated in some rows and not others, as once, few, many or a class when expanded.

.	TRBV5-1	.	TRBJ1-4	CASSLAGQGMDGLFF	TGCGCCAGCAGCTTGGCAGGTCAGGGGATGGATGGACTGTTTTTT
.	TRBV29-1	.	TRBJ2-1	CSVQYGNEQFF	TGCAGCGTTCAATACGGGAATGAGCAGTTCTTC
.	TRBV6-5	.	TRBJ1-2	CASSYTESIANYGYTF	TGTGCCAGCAGTTACACTGAGAGTATAGCTAACTATGGCTACACCTTC
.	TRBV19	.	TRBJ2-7	CASSMTEGNRYEQYF	TGTGCCAGTAGTATGACGGAGGGGAACCGCTACGAGCAGTACTTC
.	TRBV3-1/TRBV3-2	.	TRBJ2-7	CASSPLTGGTEQYF	TGTGCCAGCAGCCCTCTTACTGGCGGCACTGAGCAGTACTTC
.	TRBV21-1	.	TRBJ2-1	CASSKRGGRGKRNEQFF	TGTGCCAGCAGCAAAAGAGGAGGCAGGGGAAAACGCAATGAGCAGTTCTTC
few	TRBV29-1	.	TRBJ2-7	CSVEGRGGDYEQYF	TGCAGCGTTGAAGGGAGGGGTGGCGACTACGAGCAGTACTTC
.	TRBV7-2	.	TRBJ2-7	CASSSGSRTGEQYF	TGTGCCAGCAGTTCCGGTAGTCGTACGGGGGAGCAGTACTTC
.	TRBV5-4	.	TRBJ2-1	CASSPRSNEQFF	TGTGCCAGCAGCCCCCGGAGTAATGAGCAGTTCTTC
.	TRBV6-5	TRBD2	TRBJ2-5	CASMPGAGVGETQYF	TGTGCCAGCATGCCCGGAGCGGGAGTGGGGGAGACCCAGTACTTC
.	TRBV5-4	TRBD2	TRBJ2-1	CASSLEASGGLYNEQFF	TGTGCCAGCAGCTTGGAGGCTAGCGGGGGCCTTTACAATGAGCAGTTCTTC
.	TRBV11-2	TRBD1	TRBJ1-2	CASTPDRATNYGYTF	TGTGCCAGCACCCCGGACAGGGCCACTAACTATGGCTACACCTTC
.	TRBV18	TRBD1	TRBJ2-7	CASSPTGQGYEQYF	TGTGCCAGCTCACCAACGGGACAGGGCTACGAGCAGTACTTC
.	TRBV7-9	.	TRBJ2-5	CASSKHQETQYF	TGTGCCAGCAGTAAGCACCAAGAGACCCAGTACTTC
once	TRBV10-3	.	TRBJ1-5	CAISELGTSYSNQPQHF	TGTGCCATCAGTGAGTTAGGGACATCCTATAGCAATCAGCCCCAGCATTTT
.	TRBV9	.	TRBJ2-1	CASSVGAGEGNEQFF	TGTGCCAGCAGCGTAGGGGCAGGGGAAGGCAATGAGCAGTTCTTC
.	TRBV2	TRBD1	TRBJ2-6	CASRAGTGPSGANVLTF	TGTGCCAGCAGAGCCGGGACAGGGCCCTCTGGGGCCAACGTCCTGACTTTC
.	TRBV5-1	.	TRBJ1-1	CASSLARTEIETNTEAFF	TGCGCCAGCAGCTTGGCCCGGACAGAAATTGAGACGAACACTGAAGCTTTCTTT
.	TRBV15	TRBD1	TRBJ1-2	CATSGQGGSYGYTF	TGTGCCACCAGCGGACAGGGGGGAAGCTATGGCTACACCTTC
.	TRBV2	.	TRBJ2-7	CASSEAGAPYEQYF	TGTGCCAGCAGTGAAGCAGGGGCCCCCTACGAGCAGTACTTC
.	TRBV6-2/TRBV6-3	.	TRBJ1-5	CASSSTGYQPQHF	TGTGCCAGCAGTTCGACAGGCTATCAGCCCCAGCATTTT
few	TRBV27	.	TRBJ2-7	CASSFSGFAEQYF	TGTGCCAGCAGTTTTTCAGGGTTTGCCGAGCAGTACTTC
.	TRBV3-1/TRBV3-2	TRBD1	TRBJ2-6	CASSPGTGDSGANVLTF	TGTGCCAGCAGCCCCGGGACAGGGGATAGCGGGGCCAACGTCCTGACTTTC
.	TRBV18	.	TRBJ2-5	CASSPRGPPQETQYF	TGTGCCAGCTCACCTCGCGGCCCCCCCCAAGAGACCCAGTACTTC
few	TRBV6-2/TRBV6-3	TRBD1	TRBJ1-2	CASSYSPDRVGYTF	TGTGCCAGCAGTTACTCTCCCGACAGGGTTGGCTACACCTTC
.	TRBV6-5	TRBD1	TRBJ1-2	CAGDEQGASYGYTF	TGTGCCGGGGACGAGCAGGGGGCATCCTATGGCTACACCTTC
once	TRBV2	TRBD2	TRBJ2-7	CASSEVVGTTGLEQYF	TGTGCCAGCAGTGAAGTGGTCGGGACTACGGGCCTCGAGCAGTACTTC
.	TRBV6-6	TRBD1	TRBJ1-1	CASSPTGGEAFF	TGTGCCAGCAGCCCGACAGGGGGAGAAGCTTTCTTT
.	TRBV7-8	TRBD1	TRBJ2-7	CASSYDRAYEQYF	TGTGCCAGCAGCTACGACAGGGCCTACGAGCAGTACTTC
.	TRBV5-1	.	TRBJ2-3	CASSLVDPRERQYF	TGCGCCAGCAGCTTGGTGGACCCCCGGGAACGGCAGTATTTT